This record looks at one T cell receptor (beta chain) sequence and its context. Its specificity is not known. At one end the junction does not follow the germline gene, possibly because of a read error. These data originate in a study of metastatic and nonmetastatic thyroid tumors. Study at large: Repertoire comparison spanned blood and tumor or nodule tissue of malignant and benign thyroid patients.

All patients were treatment-naive before thyroid surgery. This CDR3 spans 15 amino acids. Per germline, CDR1 MNHNS and CDR2 SASEGT. Source study methods: For papillary thyroid cancer, a distant-metastasis classifier was constructed from CDR3 differences observed across clinicopathological groups. MiXCR reprocessed the PCR reads for TCRdb. The V and J calls were determined by TCRdb, not by the authors. This sample has more than 10,000 clones, with around an eighth found just once. Whole-study results and caveats: Compared with benign nodules, malignant thyroid tumors were reported to have significantly higher TCR beta diversity in both blood and tumor.

The sequence came from a female donor with papillary thyroid cancer or a benign thyroid nodule (not recorded which). Some clones in this sample may be carry-over from other donors' samples. This sequence joins TRBV6-1 and TRBJ1-4, with D perhaps matching TRBD1 (5 bases). Sequenced sample: blood. DNA of the CDR3: TGTGCCAGCAATGAAGTCACTCAGGGCAACCAAAAACTGTTTTTT. Translated, it gives CASNEVTQGNQKLFF.